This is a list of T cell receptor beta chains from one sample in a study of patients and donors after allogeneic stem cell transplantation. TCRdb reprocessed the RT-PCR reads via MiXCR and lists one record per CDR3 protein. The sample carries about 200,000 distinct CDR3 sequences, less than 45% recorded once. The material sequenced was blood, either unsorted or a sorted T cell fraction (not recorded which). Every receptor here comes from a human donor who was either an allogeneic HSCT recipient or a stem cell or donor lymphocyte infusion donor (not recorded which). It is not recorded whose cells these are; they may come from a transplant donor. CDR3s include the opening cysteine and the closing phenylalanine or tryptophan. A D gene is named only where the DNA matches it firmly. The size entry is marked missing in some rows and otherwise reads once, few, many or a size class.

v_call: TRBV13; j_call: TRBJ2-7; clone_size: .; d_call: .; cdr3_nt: TGTGCCAGCAGAACTACCGGGACAAAGTACGAGCAGTACTTC; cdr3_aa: CASRTTGTKYEQYF
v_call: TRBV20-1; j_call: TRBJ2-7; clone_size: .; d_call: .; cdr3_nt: TGCAGTGCTAGAGAATCCCCGAGCTACGAGCAGTACTTC; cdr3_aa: CSARESPSYEQYF
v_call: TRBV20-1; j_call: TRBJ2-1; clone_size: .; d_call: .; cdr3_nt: TGCAGTGCTAGTTTCTTAAGGGATGAGCAGTTCTTC; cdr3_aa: CSASFLRDEQFF
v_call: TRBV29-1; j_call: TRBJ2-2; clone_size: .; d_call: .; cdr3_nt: TGCAGCGTTGGGCCCTATCGGGACGGGGAGCTGTTTTTT; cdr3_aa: CSVGPYRDGELFF
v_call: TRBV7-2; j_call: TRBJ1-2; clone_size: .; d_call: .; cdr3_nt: TGTGCCAGCAGCTCGACAGGACCCCACTATGGCTACACCTTC; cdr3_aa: CASSSTGPHYGYTF
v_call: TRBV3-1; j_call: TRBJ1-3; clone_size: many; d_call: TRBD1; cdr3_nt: TGTGCCAGCAGCCAAGATCTACTCGGACAGGCATCGACAAACACCATATATTTT; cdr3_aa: CASSQDLLGQASTNTIYF
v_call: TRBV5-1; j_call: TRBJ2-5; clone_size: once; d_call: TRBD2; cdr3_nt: TGCGCCAGCAGCTTGGCGGCTAGCGGGAGCCTACAAGAGACCCAGTACTTC; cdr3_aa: CASSLAASGSLQETQYF
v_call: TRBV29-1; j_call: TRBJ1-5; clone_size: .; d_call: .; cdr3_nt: TGCAGCGTTCCGAAAGTAAGAGAGGCCAGGAGGCCCCAGCATTTT; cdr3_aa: CSVPKVREARRPQHF
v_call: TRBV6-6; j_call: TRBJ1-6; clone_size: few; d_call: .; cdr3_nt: TGTGCCAGCAGTTACTCATCGGGCGGGAGCTCCTATAATTCACCCCTCCACTTT; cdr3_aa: CASSYSSGGSSYNSPLHF
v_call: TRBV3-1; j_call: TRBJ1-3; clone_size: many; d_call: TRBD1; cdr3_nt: TGTGCCAGTGGACAGGGGCTTGGAAACACCATATATTTT; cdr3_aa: CASGQGLGNTIYF
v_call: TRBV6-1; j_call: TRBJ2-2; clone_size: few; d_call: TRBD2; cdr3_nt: TGTGCCAGCATGGCGGGAGGCGGCACCGGGGAGCTGTTTTTT; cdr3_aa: CASMAGGGTGELFF
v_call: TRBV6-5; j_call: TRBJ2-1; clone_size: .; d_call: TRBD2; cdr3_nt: TGTGCCAGCAGTTCCCTGGGACTAGCTTACAATGAGCAGTTCTTC; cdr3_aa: CASSSLGLAYNEQFF
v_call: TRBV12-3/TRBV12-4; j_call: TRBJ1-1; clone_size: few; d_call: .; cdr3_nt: TGTGCCAGCAGTCCCTTCTTGACACGGATGAACACTGAAGCTTTCTTT; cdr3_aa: CASSPFLTRMNTEAFF
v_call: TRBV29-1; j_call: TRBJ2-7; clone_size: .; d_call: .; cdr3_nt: TGCAGCGTTGTTATTGGATACGAGCAGTACTTC; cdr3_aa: CSVVIGYEQYF
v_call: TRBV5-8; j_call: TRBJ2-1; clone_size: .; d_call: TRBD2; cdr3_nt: TGTGCCAGCGGATCTCTAGCGGGAGTTGGCCACGAGCAGTTCTTC; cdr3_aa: CASGSLAGVGHEQFF
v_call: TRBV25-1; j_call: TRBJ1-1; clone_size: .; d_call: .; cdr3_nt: TGTGCCAGCAGTGAATCAGGGCCGAACACTGAAGCTTTCTTT; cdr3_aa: CASSESGPNTEAFF